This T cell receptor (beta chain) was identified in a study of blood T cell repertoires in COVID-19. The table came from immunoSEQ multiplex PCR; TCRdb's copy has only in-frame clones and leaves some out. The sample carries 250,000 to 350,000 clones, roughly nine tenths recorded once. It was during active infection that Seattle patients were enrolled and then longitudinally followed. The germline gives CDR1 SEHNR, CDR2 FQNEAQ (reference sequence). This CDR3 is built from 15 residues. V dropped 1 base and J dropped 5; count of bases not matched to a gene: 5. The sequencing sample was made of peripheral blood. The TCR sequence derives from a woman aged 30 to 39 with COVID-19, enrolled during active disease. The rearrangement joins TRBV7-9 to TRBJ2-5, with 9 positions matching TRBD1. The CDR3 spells CASSLDRGRGETQYF. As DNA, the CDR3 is TGTGCCAGCAGCTTAGACAGGGGGCGAGGGGAGACCCAGTACTTC.